This T cell receptor beta chain was observed in a study of blood T cell repertoires in COVID-19. Turning to the study itself: From the United States, Italy and Spain came samples of acute and convalescent COVID-19.

The CDR3 contains 15 residues. The V gene lost 2 bases and the J gene lost 0 bases, with 10 bases spanning the gap. Per the germline V gene, CDR1 is SGHTA and CDR2 is FQGNSA. Authors' processing steps: It was from reference gene primer amplification that nucleated cell counts were estimated. The assay was immunoSEQ multiplex PCR, and TCRdb's table has in-frame clones only and misses some. From that table come the V and J calls and clone size; the DNA was used to work out D and trimming. The sample has 300,000 to 400,000 clones, more than 70% seen once. This chain joins TRBV7-2 and TRBJ1-2, with D unresolved. Material for sequencing was peripheral blood. This TCR came from a woman in her forties or fifties who had recovered from COVID-19. DNA for the CDR3: TGTGCCAGCAGCTTATCTATCCTAGCTAACTATGGCTACACCTTC. Translation: CASSLSILANYGYTF. The full variable domain, completed using reference TRBV7-2 and TRBJ1-2, is GAGVSQSPSNKVTEKGKDVELRCDPISGHTALYWYRQSLGQGLEFLIYFQGNSAPDKSGLPSDRFSAERTGGSVSTLTIQRTQQEDSAVYLCASSLSILANYGYTFGSGTRLTVV.